The T cell receptor (beta chain) described here comes from a study of human T cells and chemical hapten exposure. Across the study: Per-sample TCR yields varied mainly from small pooled library volume differences.

Regarding time point: patch test 1, 2 weeks after DPC sensitization. The treatment denotes: therapeutic diphenylcyclopropenone sensitization with weekly scalp DPC. TCRdb re-analysed the RACE reads in MiXCR, keeping a single row per CDR3 protein. The table shows 74,000 or so distinct CDR3 sequences, with under 13% occurring only once. Germline V gene lookup returns CDR1 KGHSH and CDR2 LQKENI. V lost 3 bases, J lost 4 bases, and 9 bases stayed unmatched. The CDR3 has 18 residues. This clonotype showed up many times. Material: whole blood, obtained in connection with sensitization to the hapten diphenylcyclopropenone (DPC). The chain links TRBV18 to TRBJ2-5; 15 bases are shared with TRBD2. This sequence originates from a woman aged 50 to 60 with alopecia areata. Some clones in this sample may be carry-over from other donors' samples. The CDR3 protein is CASSPPGLAGGVGETQYF. CDR3 in DNA: TGTGCCAGCTCACCTCCGGGACTAGCGGGAGGAGTCGGAGAGACCCAGTACTTC.